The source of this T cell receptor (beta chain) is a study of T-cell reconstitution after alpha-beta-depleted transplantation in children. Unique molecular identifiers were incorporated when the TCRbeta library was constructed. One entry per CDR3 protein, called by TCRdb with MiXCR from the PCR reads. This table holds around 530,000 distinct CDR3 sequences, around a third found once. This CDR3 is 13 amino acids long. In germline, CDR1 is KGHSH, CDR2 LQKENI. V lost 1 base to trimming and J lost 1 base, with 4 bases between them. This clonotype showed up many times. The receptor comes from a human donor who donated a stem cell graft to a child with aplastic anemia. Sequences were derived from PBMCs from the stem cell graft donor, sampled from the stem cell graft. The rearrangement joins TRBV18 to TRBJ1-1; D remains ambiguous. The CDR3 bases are TGTGCCAGCTCACCACAGGGGAACACTGAAGCTTTCTTT. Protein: CASSPQGNTEAFF. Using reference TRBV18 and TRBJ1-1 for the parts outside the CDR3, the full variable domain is NAGVMQNPRHLVRRRGQEARLRCSPMKGHSHVYWYRQLPEEGLKFMVYLQKENIIDESGMPKERFSAEFPKEGPSILRIQQVVRGDSAAYFCASSPQGNTEAFFGQGTRLTVV.